This TCR beta chain is drawn from a study of blood T cell repertoires in COVID-19. Background on the study: There were acute and convalescent COVID-19 samples, and they came from the United States, Italy and Spain. PBMCs, B-cell-depleted T cells, or T cells were the source of the cDNA or gDNA that made up the material.

In the original processing: The assay estimated nucleated cells by amplifying reference gene primers. The method was immunoSEQ multiplex PCR; TCRdb's version includes in-frame clones alone and lacks a portion of them. Clone size and V and J calls were adopted from that table, with D and trimming inferred from the DNA. This table has 200,000 to 250,000 clones, 65% to 80% appearing once. The germline V gene encodes CDR1 SGHRS and CDR2 YFSETQ. CDR3 length equals 12 residues. Between the trimmed V and J ends, which lost 4 bases and 6 bases, there was a span of 10 bases. The chain employs TRBV5-1 and TRBJ1-2, with a weak D call TRBD1 (6 bases). The sequenced sample consisted of peripheral blood. This receptor was taken from a middle-aged woman with active or convalescent COVID-19. In DNA form, the CDR3 reads TGCGCCAGCAGCCCTGGGGGCAATGGCTACACCTTC. Its translation is CASSPGGNGYTF.